In its sample, the clone carrying this T cell receptor beta chain was seen once. The sample belongs to a study of T cells in Graves' hyperthyroidism and ophthalmopathy. Germline V gene data show CDR1 as MNHNS and CDR2 as SASEGT. CDR3 length: 13 residues. Trimming took 8 bases from V and 8 from J; bases not matched to a gene: 9. It was RNA transcripts that yielded the amplified TCR beta CDR3 regions. Carried out on the TCR CDR3, a first-round RT-PCR used the HTBI primer set. Using its own MiXCR run on the multiplex PCR reads, TCRdb lists one record per CDR3 protein. The sample shows over 350,000 distinct CDR3 sequences, 11% to 15% of them seen only once.

Sequenced material: blood. The receptor was isolated from a man aged 45 to 65 with Graves' ophthalmopathy. This chain links TRBV6-1 with TRBJ2-4, with 7 bases identical to TRBD2. The CDR3 spells CASGEGGGHIQYF. The CDR3 DNA sequence: TGTGCCAGCGGGGAAGGCGGGGGTCACATTCAGTACTTC.